The sequence of this TCR beta chain was determined in a study of T cells in Graves' hyperthyroidism and ophthalmopathy (dated by TCRdb to between 2018 and 2021). The study in broad terms: Peripheral blood samples were taken at the time of initial diagnosis, prior to any treatment. The 75 to 100 discovery patients were randomly split 7:3 into training and test sets. The paper describes TCR Vbeta CDR3 sequencing of around 140 peripheral blood samples, made up of roughly 45 ophthalmopathy patients, roughly 75 hyperthyroidism patients and 17 progressor patients. To identify distinguishing TCR V-J signatures, a discovery cohort of roughly 100 patients was used, comprising 40 to 45 with Graves' ophthalmopathy and 55 to 65 with stable Graves' hyperthyroidism. Thyroid tissue and blood T-cell repertoires from more than 5 Graves' hyperthyroidism patients were also compared in the study. Once sampling was done, hyperthyroidism patients were given methimazole at a starting dose of 30 mg daily, whereas ophthalmopathy patients were given high-dose intravenous methylprednisolone. Prospective prediction of ophthalmopathy was tested in an independent validation cohort consisting of 18 to 20 hyperthyroidism patients and over 15 patients who later progressed to ophthalmopathy. The paper's findings and limits, for the study overall: Sample size was not statistically predetermined, and investigators were not blinded to group allocation. Ophthalmopathy was separated from stable hyperthyroidism by a 13 V-J signature model, with over 85% sensitivity and about 81% specificity obtained in cross-validation and 80%/75% obtained in testing. Most expanded thyroid clonotypes (frequency above 0.001) were also detected in blood, a finding suggesting that blood repertoires may reflect thyroid immune responses. In validation, the model predicted progression to ophthalmopathy with 55% to 71% sensitivity and 72.22% specificity, a median of about 6 months before onset.

In the ophthalmopathy patients, disease was moderately to severely active, with a Clinical Activity Score of 3 or more, a NOSPECS grade of 4 or more, and a duration of less than 3 months. Any patient with an uncontrolled infection, another autoimmune disease, pregnancy or lactation was excluded. Clinical symptoms, serum thyroxine and TRAb, thyroid ultrasound, and orbital computed tomography formed the basis for the diagnoses. PBMCs were isolated from approximately 10 ml of fresh peripheral blood by Ficoll-Paque density gradient centrifugation. Trizol reagent was used to extract total RNA, and RNA quality was then checked on an Agilent 2100 Bioanalyzer. The CDR3 holds 16 amino acids from the cysteine to the phenylalanine. Only the CDR3 part of the read is kept: 48 bases, read in frame from the first base. At the junction V is shortened by 1 base and J by 4 bases, with 13 bases in between. Per the germline V gene (reference sequence), LGHDT is the CDR1 and YNNKEL is the CDR2.

The TCR beta CDR3 regions were amplified from RNA transcripts. The TCR CDR3 was subjected to a first round of RT-PCR using the HTBI primer set and the Qiagen OneStep RT-PCR kit. Libraries were constructed in a second round of multiplex PCR, after which size selection and purification were carried out. Libraries were sequenced paired-end with 100 bp reads on an Illumina HiSeq2000. The authors' analysis ran thus. SOAPnuke was used to process the raw data, removing reads that contained adapters or uncalled bases, had a mean Phred below 15, or lacked an exact match to the constant primer or identifier. COPE v1.2.5 was used to merge the high-quality paired reads, and each unique nucleotide sequence was defined as a clonotype. MiTCR v1.1 was used to align the clonotypes against IMGT TRBV, TRBD and TRBJ reference segments. The analysis included only V-J combinations with a frequency above 0.0001, which together covered roughly 99% of the repertoires. The TCS score was defined as the ratio of F50 (clonal expansion) to E x V (chaos), calculated using BLOSUM62-based TCRdist between CDR3 peptides within each V-J. Welch's t-statistics and random forest reduced 500 to 550 V-J features to fewer than 15, which were used in a naive Bayes classifier (R e1071). The public reads were quality trimmed at Q25 with fastp and then assembled into clones with MiXCR by TCRdb, keeping productive beta chains. Duplicate CDR3 protein sequences are folded into a single record with the most common DNA and genes. The V and J calls follow TCRdb's processing rather than the paper's. The sample table contains approximately 600,000 distinct CDR3 sequences; only one count was recorded for less than 25% of them. In total, the top ten clones hold around a third of the sample.

This clonotype was observed a few times. Its antigen is not yet known. No base quality information exists; no much larger clone differs at one position. The V and J genes are TRBV3-1 and TRBJ2-2, with the D segment identity uncertain. Sequenced sample: blood. The receptor was derived from a man aged 25-45 years with Graves' ophthalmopathy. The bases read TGTGCCAGCAGCCAAGTACTTTACGGAAGCACCGGGGAGCTGTTTTTT. This encodes CASSQVLYGSTGELFF.